This is a list of T cell receptor beta chains from one sample in a study of cytomegalovirus exposure and HLA in healthy donors. Repertoires were generated with immunoSEQ multiplex PCR, while TCRdb's copy carries only in-frame clones and drops some. The repertoire holds about 340,000 clones, with 75% to 90% as singletons. Sequences were obtained from PBMCs. Every receptor here comes from a woman aged 18-29 years in good health and CMV-seronegative. CDR3s include the opening cysteine and the closing phenylalanine or tryptophan. Each record gives: D gene, V gene, clone size, J gene, CDR3 protein, CDR3 DNA. The D gene is left open where the match is weak. Size values are once, few and many counts, or a class for expanded clones, and some rows have none.

>TRBD1|TRBV5-1|NA|TRBJ2-7
CASSAGGYEQYF
TGCGCCAGCAGCGCAGGGGGCTACGAGCAGTACTTC
>NA|TRBV7-9|NA|TRBJ2-7
CASSLGSGSYEQYF
TGTGCCAGCAGCCTGGGGAGCGGCTCCTACGAGCAGTACTTC
>NA|TRBV27|NA|TRBJ1-2
CASSSGQLLNYGYTF
TGTGCCAGCAGTTCAGGACAGTTACTTAACTATGGCTACACCTTC
>NA|TRBV4-3|NA|TRBJ1-2
CASSQVFFGAKNYGYTF
TGCGCCAGCAGCCAAGTATTTTTTGGGGCCAAGAACTATGGCTACACCTTC
>TRBD1|TRBV5-1|few|TRBJ2-7
CASSSNPGDRGHEQYF
TGCGCCAGCAGCTCAAACCCAGGGGACAGGGGACACGAGCAGTACTTC
>NA|TRBV4-1|NA|TRBJ2-2
CASTGSPGRAEGGELFF
TGCGCCAGCACGGGAAGCCCGGGCCGGGCCGAGGGCGGGGAGCTGTTTTTT
>NA|TRBV5-1|once|TRBJ2-7
CASSFGDSSYEQYF
TGCGCCAGCAGCTTCGGGGATAGCTCCTACGAGCAGTACTTC
>TRBD1|TRBV28|NA|TRBJ1-2
CASSPPMGRTGGPYGYTF
TGTGCCAGCAGCCCCCCGATGGGCCGGACAGGGGGACCATATGGCTACACCTTC
>NA|TRBV2|few|TRBJ1-3
CASPSGSGNTIYF
TGTGCCAGTCCGAGTGGTTCTGGAAACACCATATATTTT
>NA|TRBV6-5|NA|TRBJ1-1
CASTSGNTEAFF
TGTGCCAGCACTAGCGGGAACACTGAAGCTTTCTTT
>NA|TRBV28|NA|TRBJ1-5
CASSLTQGLGNQPQHF
TGTGCCAGCAGTTTAACCCAGGGCCTAGGTAATCAGCCCCAGCATTTT
>NA|TRBV12-2|NA|TRBJ2-1
CASRLASRQALNEQFF
TGTGCAAGTCGCTTAGCCAGTCGGCAGGCCCTCAATGAGCAGTTCTTC
>TRBD1|TRBV2|NA|TRBJ2-7
CASSSLGQRTYEQYF
TGTGCCAGCAGTAGTTTGGGACAGCGCACCTACGAGCAGTACTTC
>NA|TRBV4-2|NA|TRBJ2-7
CASSLGGSYEQYF
TGTGCCAGCAGCCTGGGGGGCTCCTACGAGCAGTACTTC
>NA|TRBV7-2|NA|TRBJ1-2
CASSLGQIYGYTF
TGTGCCAGCAGCTTAGGGCAGATCTATGGCTACACCTTC
>NA|TRBV15|NA|TRBJ2-1
CATSSRALSYNEQFF
TGTGCCACCAGCAGCAGAGCGCTCTCCTACAATGAGCAGTTCTTC
>TRBD2|TRBV7-9|NA|TRBJ2-1
CASSPRLAGDYNEQFF
TGTGCCAGCAGCCCGAGACTAGCGGGGGACTACAATGAGCAGTTCTTC
>TRBD1|TRBV10-3|NA|TRBJ2-7
CAISSGTGGFPYEQYF
TGTGCCATCAGCTCCGGGACAGGGGGCTTCCCCTACGAGCAGTACTTC
>TRBD1|TRBV7-3|few|TRBJ2-1
CASSIGQGRRNEQFF
TGTGCCAGCAGCATAGGACAGGGGCGTAGGAATGAGCAGTTCTTC
>TRBD2|TRBV7-3|NA|TRBJ2-2
CASSLNPGGNTGELFF
TGTGCCAGCAGCTTAAATCCGGGGGGGAACACCGGGGAGCTGTTTTTT
>TRBD1|TRBV5-6|NA|TRBJ1-4
CASSLGDSLATNEKLFF
TGTGCCAGCAGCTTGGGGGACAGCCTGGCAACTAATGAAAAACTGTTTTTT
>TRBD2|TRBV9|NA|TRBJ2-1
CASSPPGSGRAPEQFF
TGTGCCAGCAGCCCTCCGGGGAGCGGGAGGGCCCCCGAGCAGTTCTTC
>TRBD1|TRBV10-3|NA|TRBJ2-1
CAISEFFDRGKGNEQFF
TGTGCCATCAGTGAGTTTTTCGACAGGGGCAAAGGGAATGAGCAGTTCTTC
>NA|TRBV2|once|TRBJ2-2
CASRWASTGELFF
TGTGCCAGCAGGTGGGCCAGTACCGGGGAGCTGTTTTTT
>NA|TRBV6-5|NA|TRBJ2-5
CASSAEWRALQTQYF
TGTGCCAGCAGTGCTGAATGGAGGGCCCTGCAGACCCAGTACTTC
>TRBD2|TRBV2|NA|TRBJ2-7
CASTGTSGSPYEQYF
TGTGCCAGCACGGGGACTAGCGGGAGCCCCTACGAGCAGTACTTC
>TRBD1|TRBV6-5|NA|TRBJ2-7
CASSSDRGRSYEQYF
TGTGCCAGCAGTTCTGACAGGGGGCGGTCCTACGAGCAGTACTTC
>TRBD2|TRBV7-9|NA|TRBJ2-5
CASSSEAGWKTQYF
TGTGCCAGCAGCTCGGAAGCGGGATGGAAGACCCAGTACTTC
>TRBD2|TRBV6-6|NA|TRBJ2-5
CASSWGLAAPQETQYF
TGTGCCAGCAGTTGGGGACTAGCGGCTCCTCAAGAGACCCAGTACTTC
>TRBD2|TRBV7-2|NA|TRBJ2-2
CASSSGLVPGELFF
TGTGCCAGCAGCTCGGGACTAGTTCCCGGGGAGCTGTTTTTT
>NA|TRBV25-1|NA|TRBJ2-7
CASSDPAGIGHEQYF
TGTGCCAGCAGTGATCCGGCAGGGATAGGGCACGAGCAGTACTTC
>NA|TRBV7-6|NA|TRBJ1-5
CASSPGAGSNQPQHF
TGTGCCAGCAGTCCAGGGGCAGGGAGCAATCAGCCCCAGCATTTT
>TRBD1|TRBV9|NA|TRBJ1-1
CASSRGQGGTEAFF
TGTGCCAGCAGCCGGGGACAGGGGGGAACTGAAGCTTTCTTT
>NA|TRBV29-1|NA|TRBJ2-1
CSVPAVEGPEQFF
TGCAGCGTTCCGGCGGTTGAGGGTCCTGAGCAGTTCTTC
>NA|TRBV5-8|NA|TRBJ1-5
CASSLGGGGRAQHF
TGTGCCAGCAGCTTGGGTGGCGGGGGGCGGGCCCAGCATTTT
>TRBD2|TRBV5-1|NA|TRBJ2-3
CASSLGLAGGDTQYF
TGCGCCAGCAGCTTGGGACTAGCGGGGGGAGATACGCAGTATTTT
>NA|TRBV5-1|NA|TRBJ2-1
CASSRLATTAENNEQFF
TGCGCCAGCAGCAGGTTGGCGACTACAGCGGAAAACAATGAGCAGTTCTTC
>NA|TRBV4-1|NA|TRBJ2-7
CASSQGLGTYEQYF
TGCGCCAGCAGCCAAGGTCTAGGTACCTACGAGCAGTACTTC
>TRBD2|TRBV7-9|few|TRBJ2-5
CASSLGGSGRQETQYF
TGTGCCAGCAGCTTGGGGGGTAGCGGGAGACAAGAGACCCAGTACTTC
>NA|TRBV19|NA|TRBJ2-2
CASSVDRGGTGELFF
TGTGCCAGTAGTGTCGACAGGGGAGGGACCGGGGAGCTGTTTTTT
>NA|TRBV5-1|NA|TRBJ2-5
CASSLSGLETQYF
TGCGCCAGCAGCTTAAGCGGTTTAGAGACCCAGTACTTC
>NA|TRBV4-1|NA|TRBJ1-2
CASSQDGVERSNYGYTF
TGCGCCAGCAGCCAAGATGGTGTCGAACGGAGCAACTATGGCTACACCTTC
>NA|TRBV7-9|NA|TRBJ2-2
CASDRGIDTGELFF
TGTGCCAGCGACCGGGGGATAGACACCGGGGAGCTGTTTTTT
>NA|TRBV5-1|NA|TRBJ1-3
CASSLGGAVSGNTIYF
TGCGCCAGCAGCCTAGGGGGGGCGGTCTCTGGAAACACCATATATTTT
>NA|TRBV7-3|NA|TRBJ2-3
CATAAGPLPDTQYF
TGTGCCACGGCGGCGGGCCCACTTCCAGATACGCAGTATTTT
>NA|TRBV20-1|NA|TRBJ2-1
CSARSDEQFF
TGCAGTGCTAGAAGCGATGAGCAGTTCTTC
>NA|TRBV18|NA|TRBJ1-5
CASSPGGSTGIQHF
TGTGCCAGCTCACCAGGAGGCTCCACTGGCATCCAGCATTTT
>NA|TRBV27|NA|TRBJ2-6
CASSLRSGANVLTF
TGTGCCAGCAGTTTGAGGTCCGGGGCCAACGTCCTGACTTTC
>NA|TRBV7-6|NA|TRBJ2-3
CASSSSGADTQYF
TGTGCCAGCAGCTCATCGGGGGCAGATACGCAGTATTTT
>NA|TRBV7-2|NA|TRBJ2-3
CASSPDYLTDTQYF
TGTGCCAGCAGCCCGGACTACCTCACAGATACGCAGTATTTT
>NA|TRBV28|NA|TRBJ1-5
CASSSPSQPQHF
TGTGCCAGCAGTTCCCCCAGTCAGCCCCAGCATTTT
>NA|TRBV20-1|NA|TRBJ2-7
CSASRGSEQYF
TGCAGTGCTAGCAGGGGAAGCGAGCAGTACTTC
>NA|TRBV9|NA|TRBJ2-3
CASSVGARESTDTQYF
TGTGCCAGCAGCGTAGGTGCGCGGGAAAGCACAGATACGCAGTATTTT
>NA|TRBV11-1|NA|TRBJ1-1
CASSLRAHTEAFF
TGTGCCAGCAGCTTGAGGGCACACACTGAAGCTTTCTTT
>NA|TRBV11-1|NA|TRBJ2-2
CATGILTGELFF
TGTGCCACCGGGATTTTGACCGGGGAGCTGTTTTTT
>TRBD2|TRBV9|NA|TRBJ2-3
CASSARTSGKTDTQYF
TGTGCCAGCAGCGCGCGGACTAGCGGGAAGACAGATACGCAGTATTTT
>NA|TRBV5-1|NA|TRBJ1-2
CASTATESNYGYTF
TGCGCCAGCACCGCCACAGAATCTAACTATGGCTACACCTTC
>NA|TRBV9|once|TRBJ2-3
CASSERGRWDTQYF
TGTGCCAGCAGCGAGAGAGGGAGGTGGGATACGCAGTATTTT
>NA|TRBV5-6|NA|TRBJ2-7
CASSDDPLRVRQYF
TGTGCCAGCAGCGATGACCCTTTGCGGGTTAGGCAGTACTTC